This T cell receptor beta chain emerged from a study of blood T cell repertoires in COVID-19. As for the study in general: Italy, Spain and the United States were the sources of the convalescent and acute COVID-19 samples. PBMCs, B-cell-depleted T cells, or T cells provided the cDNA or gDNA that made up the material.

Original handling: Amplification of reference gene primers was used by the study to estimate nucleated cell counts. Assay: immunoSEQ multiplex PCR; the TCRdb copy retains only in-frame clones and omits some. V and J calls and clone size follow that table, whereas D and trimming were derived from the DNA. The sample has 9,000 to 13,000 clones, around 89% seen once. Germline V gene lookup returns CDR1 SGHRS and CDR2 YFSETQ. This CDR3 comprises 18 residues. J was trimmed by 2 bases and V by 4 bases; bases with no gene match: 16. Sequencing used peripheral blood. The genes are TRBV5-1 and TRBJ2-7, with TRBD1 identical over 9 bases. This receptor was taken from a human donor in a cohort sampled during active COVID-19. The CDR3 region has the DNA TGCGCCAGCAGCCCCCCGGGGACAGGGACCCTAACGACCTACGAGCAGTACTTC. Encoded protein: CASSPPGTGTLTTYEQYF.